Listed here are 10 T cell receptor beta chains from one sample, sequenced in a study of shared clonotypes between healthy human individuals. Sequencing used immunoSEQ multiplex PCR; TCRdb keeps in-frame clones, though not all of them. Among hundreds of thousands of clones listed, 95% to 97% were seen once. The sample was naive CD4+ T cells sorted from blood. Subset described: CD45RA+ positively selected. The receptor source for this set is a woman aged 25 to 45 in good health.

The chain employs TRBV5-8 and TRBJ1-5; D uncertain. The germline V gene encodes CDR1 SGHTS and CDR2 YDEGEE. This CDR3 has 12 residues. V lost 1 base, J lost 5 bases, and 4 bases lay in between. CDR3 sequence (DNA): TGTGCCAGCAGCTTGAGGTATCAGCCCCAGCATTTT. As protein: CASSLRYQPQHF.

In this sample, this clone turned up once. The V call is TRBV27, the J call TRBJ2-7; perhaps TRBD1 as D (5 bases). Looked up from germline, CDR1 is MNHEY and CDR2 is SMNVEV (reference sequence). The CDR3 is 13 residues long. The V end lost 11 bases, the J end lost 1 base, and 15 bases lay between the germline ends. For the CDR3, the DNA is TGTGCCTCGGCCCGCAGACAGTCCTACGAGCAGTACTTC. Its translation is CASARRQSYEQYF.

This chain connects TRBV28 to TRBJ2-5; 9 nucleotides align to TRBD1. The V gene's germline CDR1 is MDHEN and CDR2 SYDVKM. Trimming at V came to 3 bases and at J to 5 bases, leaving 7 bases not matched to a gene. This CDR3 has 15 amino acids. CDR3 protein: CASSLGGQGLETQYF. The CDR3 bases are TGTGCCAGCAGTTTGGGCGGACAGGGGCTGGAGACCCAGTACTTC.

The chain links TRBV27 to TRBJ1-1, with D unclear. The CDR3 is 12 residues long. Trimming took off 10 bases at V and 7 bases at J, with 16 bases between the two ends. Looked up from germline, CDR1 is MNHEY and CDR2 is SMNVEV (reference sequence). CDR3 sequence reads: CATAQSRGEAFF. The CDR3 nucleotides are TGTGCCACTGCCCAGTCCCGGGGTGAAGCTTTCTTT.

In this sample, this clone turned up once. The rearrangement uses TRBV10-3 and TRBJ2-7; no definite D call. Germline values: CDR1 ENHRY, CDR2 SYGVKD. Trimming took off 6 bases at V and 5 bases at J, with 17 bases between the two ends. The CDR3 has 14 residues. The CDR3 is CAIRTALGRDEQYF. The CDR3 region has the DNA TGTGCCATCAGGACTGCCTTAGGTAGAGACGAGCAGTACTTC.

The chain uses TRBV28 and TRBJ2-7, with D perhaps TRBD2 (5 bases). The CDR3 is 12 residues long. Trimming left V 6 bases short and J 5 bases short, with 11 bases between. Germline CDR1 reads MDHEN; CDR2 reads SYDVKM. Here the CDR3 reads CASRERRDEQYF. The CDR3 DNA reads as TGTGCCAGCAGGGAGCGGAGAGACGAGCAGTACTTC.

The V and J genes are TRBV6-5 and TRBJ2-2, with unresolved D. This CDR3 region has 12 residues. V lost 8 bases and J lost 6, with 10 bases in between. CDR1 MNHEY and CDR2 SVGAGI come from the germline V gene. The DNA for the CDR3 is TGTGCCAGCCGAGAGTACCCCGGGGAGCTGTTTTTT. This translates into CASREYPGELFF.

This chain connects TRBV10-3 to TRBJ1-2; 12 nucleotides agree with TRBD1. The CDR3 spans 15 residues. Germline V gives CDR1 ENHRY, CDR2 SYGVKD. Trimming at V came to 2 bases and at J to 7 bases, leaving 5 bases not matched to a gene. The CDR3 sequence is CAISEGGQGASGYTF. As DNA, the CDR3 is TGTGCCATCAGTGAGGGGGGACAGGGGGCCTCTGGCTACACCTTC.

This rearrangement joins TRBV27 to TRBJ1-1, with TRBD1 matching 11 bases. Trimming removed 7 bases from V and 3 bases from J; junction bases left unmatched: 10. The length of the CDR3 is 16 residues. Germline values: CDR1 MNHEY, CDR2 SMNVEV (reference sequence). In nucleotides, the CDR3 is TGTGCCAGCACCAGGGGACAGGGGGTAGGGGACACTGAAGCTTTCTTT. Translated, it gives CASTRGQGVGDTEAFF.

The chain uses TRBV29-1 and TRBJ2-3; tentatively, D is TRBD1 or TRBD2 (5 bases each). V was clipped by 3 bases and J by 5 bases, with 9 bases between them. The CDR3 extends over 12 amino acids. From germline, CDR1 is SQVTM and CDR2 ANQGSEA. CDR3 amino acids: CSVEGEGDTQYF. The DNA for the CDR3 is TGCAGCGTTGAGGGGGAAGGAGATACGCAGTATTTT.